These 16 T cell receptor beta chains were sequenced from one sample in a study of blood T cell repertoires in COVID-19. Method: immunoSEQ multiplex PCR; TCRdb's copy keeps in-frame clones and lacks some. Of more than 90,000 clones listed, about four fifths are singletons. The sequencing input was peripheral blood. The source is a man older than 75 with acute or convalescent COVID-19.

DNA of the CDR3: TGTGCCAGCAGCTCCTCTGGGACATCGGAGACCCAGTACTTC. It codes for CASSSSGTSETQYF. The V and J genes are TRBV5-4 and TRBJ2-5; TRBD1 is a possible D gene (6 bases). V was clipped by 3 bases and J by 5 bases, with 14 bases between them. Looked up from germline, CDR1 is SGHNT and CDR2 is YYREEE (reference sequence). The length of the CDR3 is 14 residues.

Notes on this clone: At one end the junction does not follow the germline gene, possibly because of a read error. The chain couples TRBV7-7 to TRBJ2-5, with 13 bases lining up with TRBD2. Germline CDR1 is SSHAT and CDR2 is FNYEAQ (reference sequence). CDR3 size: 15 residues. This CDR3 is CASSGTSGNQETQYF. The CDR3 DNA sequence: TGTGCTAGCAGTGGGACTAGCGGGAACCAAGAGACCCAGTACTTC.

Turning to this clone: At one end the junction does not follow the germline gene, possibly because of a read error. CDR3 amino acids: CASSQDRGATEVRLF. CDR3 nucleotides: TGTGCCAGCAGCCAAGATCGGGGGGCGACAGAAGTTCGACTTTTC. The chain is built from TRBV3-1 (or the pseudogene TRBV3-2) and TRBJ2-4; D perhaps matches TRBD2 (7 bases). Germline CDR1 and CDR2: LGHDT and YNNKEL (reference sequence). This CDR3 has 15 amino acids.

A single count supports this clone. The chain uses TRBV4-3 and TRBJ1-6; D might be TRBD1 (6 bases). Germline V gives CDR1 LGHNA, CDR2 YSLEER. This CDR3 has 16 residues. Trimming cost V 0 bases and J 7 bases, with 13 bases left between them. CDR3 amino acids: CASSQDFPGQNSPLHF. CDR3 bases: TGCGCCAGCAGCCAAGATTTTCCGGGACAAAATTCACCCCTCCACTTT.

The rearrangement links TRBV6-2 or TRBV6-3 to TRBJ1-5; D possibly corresponds to TRBD1 (5 bases). The germline gives CDR1 MNHEY, CDR2 SVGEGT. V was shortened by 2 bases and J by 0 bases, with 14 bases between the two germline ends. CDR3 length: 17 amino acids. CDR3 residues: CASSYEGRGYSNQPQHF. The CDR3 nucleotides are TGTGCCAGCAGTTACGAAGGTAGGGGCTATAGCAATCAGCCCCAGCATTTT.

The chain has TRBV7-2 and TRBJ1-4; 10 bases fit TRBD1. CDR3 length equals 15 residues. Germline V CDR1 and CDR2: SGHTA, FQGNSA. The J segment lost 8 bases and the V segment lost 7 bases, leaving 10 bases of the junction unmatched. The CDR3 DNA sequence: TGTGCCAGCACTGCAGACAGGGGGCTGAGAGAAAAACTGTTTTTT. Its protein product is CASTADRGLREKLFF.

The chain employs TRBV9 and TRBJ2-1; D is undetermined. The CDR3 extends over 16 amino acids. Trimming cost V 3 bases and J 5 bases, with 18 bases left between them. CDR1 and CDR2 (germline): SGDLS, YYNGEE. The CDR3 loop is CASSARLVVANNEQFF. The CDR3 DNA reads TGTGCCAGCAGCGCCCGACTTGTTGTGGCCAACAATGAGCAGTTCTTC.

This chain uses TRBV7-6 with TRBJ2-7; 9 bases are a match to TRBD2. The CDR3 length is 14 residues. Germline V gene sequence: CDR1 SGHVS, CDR2 FNYEAQ. The V gene end was trimmed by 3 bases and the J gene end by 3 bases; junction bases not matched to a gene: 3. Written as DNA, the CDR3 is TGTGCCAGCAGCTTTAGCGGGGGAGACTACGAGCAGTACTTC. Protein: CASSFSGGDYEQYF.

The chain links TRBV7-2 to TRBJ2-2; TRBD1 matches 8 bases. The CDR3 covers 14 residues. Germline V CDR1 and CDR2: SGHTA, FQGNSA. V shed 8 bases, J shed 3 bases, and the junction held 5 bases outside the gene matches. CDR3 DNA: TGTGCCAGCCAAGGACAGGGCTACACCGGGGAGCTGTTTTTT. It yields the protein CASQGQGYTGELFF.

V usage is TRBV7-2 and J usage is TRBJ1-5; 8 bases match TRBD1. Germline V gives CDR1 SGHTA, CDR2 FQGNSA. J lost 6 bases, V lost 1 base, and 2 bases had no gene match. The CDR3 length is 14 residues. This CDR3 reads CASSLGQGTQPQHF. The CDR3 bases are TGTGCCAGCAGCTTAGGACAGGGGACTCAGCCCCAGCATTTT.

This clone came up a few times. The V call is TRBV18, the J call TRBJ1-3; 7 nucleotides line up with TRBD1. The CDR3 spans 18 residues. J was trimmed by 0 bases and V by 4 bases; bases with no gene match: 12. From germline, CDR1 is KGHSH and CDR2 LQKENI. DNA for the CDR3: TGTGCCAGCTCACGAAACGCGGGACAGAGACTCTCTGGAAACACCATATATTTT. Protein product: CASSRNAGQRLSGNTIYF.

This chain joins TRBV13 and TRBJ2-7, with D unclear. Between the trimmed V and J ends, which lost 1 base and 5 bases, there was a span of 3 bases. Per the germline V gene, CDR1 is PRHDT and CDR2 is FYEKMQ (reference sequence). This CDR3 spans 11 amino acids. CDR3 sequence (DNA): TGTGCCAGCAGCTTAGCCGACGAGCAGTACTTC. Translation: CASSLADEQYF.

The J gene is TRBJ1-2, the V gene TRBV25-1, with a possible D match to TRBD1 (6 bases). The CDR3 contains 14 residues. The germline V gene has CDR1 MGHDK and CDR2 SYGVNS. Trimming pared 2 bases from V and 8 bases from J, leaving 15 bases between. The CDR3 here is CASSERTASRGYTF. The CDR3 coding sequence is TGTGCCAGCAGTGAACGGACAGCCTCTAGGGGCTACACCTTC.

This chain connects TRBV7-2 to TRBJ1-5, with D tentatively TRBD1 (5 bases). Trimming stripped 4 bases from V and 1 base from J, with 20 bases between. Germline CDR1 is SGHTA and CDR2 is FQGNSA. This CDR3 has 18 amino acids. The CDR3 nucleotides read TGTGCCAGCAGCTCACATGGCGGGGGATCGAGGAGCAATCAGCCCCAGCATTTT. Its protein product is CASSSHGGGSRSNQPQHF.

The gene calls are TRBV28 and TRBJ1-1; 8 nucleotides match TRBD1. Germline trimming cut 5 bases from V and 6 bases from J; bases unmatched to any gene: 11. The CDR3 extends over 15 amino acids. CDR1 is MDHEN and CDR2 is SYDVKM in the germline V gene. The CDR3 sequence is CASSAPTGEGAEAFF. Written as DNA, the CDR3 is TGTGCCAGCAGTGCCCCGACAGGGGAGGGGGCTGAAGCTTTCTTT.

The chain employs TRBV28 and TRBJ2-2, with 7 positions matching TRBD1. The CDR3 length is 15 residues. Germline-derived CDR1 and CDR2 are MDHEN and SYDVKM. The J segment lost 4 bases and the V segment lost 7 bases, leaving 9 bases of the junction unmatched. The CDR3 here is CASIPTGTATGELFF. In DNA form, the CDR3 reads TGTGCCAGCATCCCGACCGGGACAGCCACCGGGGAGCTGTTTTTT.